The sequence of this T cell receptor beta chain was determined in a study of blood T cell repertoires in COVID-19. In the original workflow: Nucleated cell number was recorded as an estimate derived from reference gene primer amplification. Clones were sequenced by immunoSEQ multiplex PCR, and TCRdb holds only the in-frame ones, with some missing. The V and J calls and clone size were taken over from that table, and D and trimming were inferred from the DNA. The sample shows 400,000 to 550,000 clones, around 89% of them seen only once. Germline V gene lookup returns CDR1 MNHEY and CDR2 SVGEGT. CDR3 length: 15 amino acids. J lost 15 bases, V lost 5 bases, and 11 bases had no gene match.

The receptor's source is a woman between 25 and 40 years old with acute or convalescent COVID-19. The sample consisted of peripheral blood. This rearrangement joins TRBV6-2 or TRBV6-3 to TRBJ2-1; the match to TRBD2 covers 15 bases. CDR3 in DNA: TGTGCCAGCAGTGCCGGGACTAGCGGGGGGATTAGGGCGTTCTTC. This gives the protein CASSAGTSGGIRAFF.